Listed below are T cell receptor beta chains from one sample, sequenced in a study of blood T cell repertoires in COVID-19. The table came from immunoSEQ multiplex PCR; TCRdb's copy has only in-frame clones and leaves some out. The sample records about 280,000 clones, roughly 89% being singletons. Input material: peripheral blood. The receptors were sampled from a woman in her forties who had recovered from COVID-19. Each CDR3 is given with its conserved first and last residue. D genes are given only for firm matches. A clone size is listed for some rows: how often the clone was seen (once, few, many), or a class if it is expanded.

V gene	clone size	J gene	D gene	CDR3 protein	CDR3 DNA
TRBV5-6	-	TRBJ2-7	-	CASSVQGFGYEQYF	TGTGCCAGCAGCGTACAGGGTTTCGGCTACGAGCAGTACTTC
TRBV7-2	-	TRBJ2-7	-	CASNIGGAYEQYF	TGTGCCAGCAACATAGGGGGTGCCTACGAGCAGTACTTC
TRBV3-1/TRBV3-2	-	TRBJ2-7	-	CASSQDRREQYF	TGTGCCAGCAGCCAAGACAGGCGCGAGCAGTACTTC
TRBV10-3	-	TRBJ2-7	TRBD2	CAISESPGTSTREQYF	TGTGCCATCAGTGAGTCCCCCGGGACTAGTACGCGTGAGCAGTACTTC
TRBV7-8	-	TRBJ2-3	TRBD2	CASSPWTSGRPTVAIISSDTQYF	TGTGCCAGCAGCCCCTGGACTAGCGGGAGGCCCACGGTGGCGATTATTTCCTCAGATACGCAGTATTTT
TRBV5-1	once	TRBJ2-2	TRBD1	CASSSGQGANTGELFF	TGCGCCAGCAGCTCAGGACAGGGGGCGAACACCGGGGAGCTGTTTTTT
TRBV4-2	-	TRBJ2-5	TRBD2	CASSQGGLAGGQETQYF	TGTGCCAGCAGCCAAGGGGGACTAGCGGGAGGGCAAGAGACCCAGTACTTC
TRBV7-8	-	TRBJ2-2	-	CASSGVWAFELGTGELFF	TGTGCCAGCAGCGGAGTCTGGGCCTTTGAATTGGGCACCGGGGAGCTGTTTTTT
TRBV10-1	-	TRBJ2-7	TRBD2	CASSESRGVAAGGSSYEQYF	TGCGCCAGCAGTGAGTCGAGAGGAGTTGCAGCGGGCGGGAGCTCCTACGAGCAGTACTTC
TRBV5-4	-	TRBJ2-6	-	CARPFRRRGYGANVLTF	TGTGCCAGGCCGTTCCGGCGACGGGGATATGGGGCCAACGTCCTGACTTTC
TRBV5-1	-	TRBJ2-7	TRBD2	CASSLAGGEWVYEQYF	TGCGCCAGCAGCTTGGCCGGGGGGGAATGGGTGTACGAGCAGTACTTC
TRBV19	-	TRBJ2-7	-	CASSPSLTLPISYEQYF	TGTGCCAGTAGTCCGTCCCTGACTCTCCCAATCTCCTACGAGCAGTACTTC
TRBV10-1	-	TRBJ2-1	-	CASSESFYGEQFF	TGCGCCAGCAGTGAAAGCTTCTATGGTGAGCAGTTCTTC
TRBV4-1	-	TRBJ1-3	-	CASSPSRDTGNTIYF	TGCGCCAGCAGCCCGTCCCGGGACACTGGAAACACCATATATTTT
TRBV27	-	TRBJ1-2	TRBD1	CASTNTIGTDYGYTF	TGTGCCAGCACCAACACGATCGGGACAGACTATGGCTACACCTTC
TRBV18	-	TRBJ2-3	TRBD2	CASSLNPGLAGDTQYF	TGTGCCAGCTCACTGAATCCGGGACTAGCAGGAGATACGCAGTATTTT
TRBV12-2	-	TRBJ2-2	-	CASRFVAGDTGELFF	TGTGCAAGTCGCTTCGTAGCGGGAGACACCGGGGAGCTGTTTTTT
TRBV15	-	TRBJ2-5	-	CATRLRPPAETQYF	TGTGCCACCAGATTACGCCCCCCAGCGGAGACCCAGTACTTC
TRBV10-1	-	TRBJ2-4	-	CASSESRTVWNQYF	TGCGCCAGCAGTGAGTCGCGGACAGTGTGGAATCAGTACTTC
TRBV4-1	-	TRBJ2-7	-	CASSQDPGLRYEQYF	TGCGCCAGCAGCCAAGACCCGGGACTCCGTTACGAGCAGTACTTC
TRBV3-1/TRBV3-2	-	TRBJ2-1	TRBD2	CASSSTSGPYNEQFF	TGTGCCAGCAGCTCGACTAGCGGGCCTTACAATGAGCAGTTCTTC
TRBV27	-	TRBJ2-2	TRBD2	CASPTSGSRPGELFF	TGTGCCAGTCCGACTAGCGGGAGTCGGCCCGGGGAGCTGTTTTTT
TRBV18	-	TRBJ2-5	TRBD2	CASSPTIWTSGPTQETQYF	TGTGCCAGCTCACCAACCATTTGGACTAGCGGTCCGACCCAAGAGACCCAGTACTTC
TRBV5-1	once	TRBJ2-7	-	CAARGNTYEQYF	TGCGCCGCCCGCGGAAATACCTACGAGCAGTACTTC
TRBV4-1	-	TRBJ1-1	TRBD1	CASSAQGEGTEAFF	TGCGCCAGCAGCGCACAGGGGGAAGGCACTGAAGCTTTCTTT
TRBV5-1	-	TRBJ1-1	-	CASSLFERGDTEAFF	TGCGCCAGCAGCTTGTTTGAGAGAGGTGACACTGAAGCTTTCTTT
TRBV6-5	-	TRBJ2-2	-	CASEGENTGELFF	TGTGCCAGCGAAGGAGAAAACACCGGGGAGCTGTTTTTT
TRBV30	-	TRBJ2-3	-	CAWSSREPQYF	TGTGCCTGGTCATCACGGGAGCCGCAGTATTTT
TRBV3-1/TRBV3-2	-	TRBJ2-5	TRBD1	CASSPRTGLGTQYF	TGTGCCAGCAGCCCTCGGACAGGGTTGGGGACCCAGTACTTC
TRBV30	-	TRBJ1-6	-	CAWSRRGNSPLHF	TGTGCCTGGAGTCGGAGGGGTAATTCACCCCTCCACTTT
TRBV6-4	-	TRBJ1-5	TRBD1	CASLGTGGSQPQHF	TGTGCCAGCCTGGGGACAGGGGGCAGTCAGCCCCAGCATTTT
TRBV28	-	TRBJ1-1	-	CAGGGREAFF	TGTGCCGGTGGGGGCCGTGAAGCTTTCTTT
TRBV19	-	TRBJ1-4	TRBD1	CASRGTLDRGLFF	TGTGCCAGCCGTGGGACATTGGACAGGGGGCTGTTTTTT
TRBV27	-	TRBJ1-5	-	CASSFSGSGQPQHF	TGTGCCAGCAGTTTTTCGGGGTCGGGTCAGCCCCAGCATTTT
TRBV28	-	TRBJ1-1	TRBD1	CATDRDTEAFF	TGTGCCACTGACAGGGACACTGAAGCTTTCTTT
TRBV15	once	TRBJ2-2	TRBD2	CATSRAQGGTGELFF	TGTGCCACCAGCAGAGCGCAGGGAGGGACCGGGGAGCTGTTTTTT
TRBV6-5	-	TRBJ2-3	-	CASSYVPGWPTDTQYF	TGTGCCAGCAGTTACGTGCCAGGGTGGCCGACAGATACGCAGTATTTT
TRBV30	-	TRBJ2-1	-	CAWRGRLRSEQFF	TGTGCCTGGAGGGGGAGGTTAAGGAGTGAGCAGTTCTTC
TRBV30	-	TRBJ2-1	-	CAWSWARGIYNEQFF	TGTGCCTGGAGTTGGGCCCGGGGGATCTACAATGAGCAGTTCTTC
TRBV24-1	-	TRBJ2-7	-	CATSDFFNEQYF	TGTGCCACCAGTGATTTTTTCAACGAGCAGTACTTC
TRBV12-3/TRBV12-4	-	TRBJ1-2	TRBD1	CASSPTGVASYTF	TGTGCCAGCAGCCCGACAGGGGTCGCCAGCTACACCTTC
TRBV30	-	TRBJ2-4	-	CAWDYLDIQYF	TGTGCCTGGGACTATTTAGACATTCAGTACTTC
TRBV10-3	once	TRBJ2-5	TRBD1	CAISEYRGETQYF	TGTGCCATCAGTGAGTACAGGGGAGAGACCCAGTACTTC